The 14 T cell receptor beta chains presented below share a single source sample, sequenced in a study of T cells in Graves' hyperthyroidism and ophthalmopathy (dated by TCRdb to about 2019). The receptor library was made with multiplex PCR. The reads were generated on an Illumina HiSeq 2000. Amplification of TCR beta CDR3 regions was carried out from RNA transcripts. A first-round RT-PCR of the TCR CDR3 used the HTBI primer set with the Qiagen OneStep RT-PCR kit. TCRdb trimmed the raw reads at Q25, called clones with MiXCR and kept productive beta chains. Entries that share a CDR3 protein sequence are merged under the most common genes and DNA. The sample table lists a few hundred thousand distinct CDR3 sequences, more than 15% of them with a count of one. The ten largest make up approximately 3.5% of the sample. Material for sequencing was blood. The receptors originated from a middle-aged woman with Graves' ophthalmopathy.

This clonotype was recorded at least ten times. This chain connects TRBV20-1 to TRBJ2-5; unclear D gene. Trimming pared 1 base from V and 5 bases from J, leaving 8 bases between. CDR1 and CDR2 (germline): DFQATT, SNEGSKA (reference sequence). This CDR3 is 12 amino acids long. CDR3 amino acids: CSARVSGETQYF. CDR3 in DNA: TGCAGTGCTAGAGTCTCTGGGGAGACCCAGTACTTC.

This clonotype was seen at least ten times. The V and J genes are TRBV6-1 and TRBJ2-7; 9 bases are shared with TRBD1. V lost 3 bases, J lost 3 bases, and 12 bases stayed unmatched. The CDR3 has 17 amino acids. Germline CDR1 MNHNS, CDR2 SASEGT. The CDR3 region is CASSDPFLGQGNYEQYF. In DNA, the CDR3 is TGTGCCAGCAGTGACCCTTTTCTGGGACAGGGTAACTACGAGCAGTACTTC.

The rearrangement joins TRBV6-5 to TRBJ1-3, with D maybe TRBD1 (5 bases). V lost 2 bases, J lost 7 bases, and 9 bases lay in between. Germline lookup yields CDR1 MNHEY and CDR2 SVGAGI. This CDR3 region has 13 residues. The CDR3 spells CASSYGAGNTIYF. For the CDR3, the DNA is TGTGCCAGCAGTTACGGGGCCGGGAACACCATATATTTT.

This clonotype was detected only once. Given a much more abundant clone one base away, this may be a read error. The chain is built from TRBV12-3 or TRBV12-4 and TRBJ1-4; D is undetermined. V lost 6 bases, J lost 13 bases, and 21 bases lay in between. The CDR3 spans 14 residues. For the CDR3, the DNA is TGTGCCAGCAGCCCAGGAGTTGGAATGAAACGACTGTTTTTT. Translated, it gives CASSPGVGMKRLFF.

This clonotype turned up a few times. This rearrangement joins TRBV7-2 to TRBJ1-2, with TRBD1 as a possible D gene (6 bases). Germline lookup yields CDR1 SGHTA and CDR2 FQGNSA. V was pared by 5 bases and J by 0 bases, with 10 bases between. The CDR3 extends over 14 amino acids. Written as DNA, the CDR3 is TGTGCCAGCAGCCCGGGGACAACTAACTATGGCTACACCTTC. Encoded protein: CASSPGTTNYGYTF.

This clonotype was picked up a small number of times. The chain is built from TRBV30 and TRBJ1-5, with 7 positions matching TRBD1. Germline trimming cut 3 bases from V and 2 bases from J; bases unmatched to any gene: 13. This CDR3 has 17 amino acids. CDR1 and CDR2 from the germline V gene are GTSNPN and SVGIG (reference sequence). Here the CDR3 reads CAWSEGTAGIGNQPQHF. CDR3 DNA sequence: TGTGCCTGGAGCGAAGGGACAGCGGGAATAGGCAATCAGCCCCAGCATTTT.

This clonotype has more than one count but fewer than ten. The V gene is TRBV29-1, the J gene TRBJ2-1, with 10 positions matching TRBD2. Trimming removed 0 bases from V and 3 bases from J; junction bases left unmatched: 8. The germline gives CDR1 SQVTM, CDR2 ANQGSEA. The CDR3 is 17 residues long. Written as DNA, the CDR3 is TGCAGCGTTGAAGAGAGACTAGCGGGTGGGCTCTACAATGAGCAGTTCTTC. Protein: CSVEERLAGGLYNEQFF.

The V and J genes are TRBV12-3 or TRBV12-4 and TRBJ1-2; 7 nucleotides agree with TRBD1. The V gene end was trimmed by 7 bases and the J gene end by 8 bases; junction bases not matched to a gene: 7. This CDR3 contains 12 residues. CDR3 sequence reads: CASNQGGGGYTF. DNA for the CDR3: TGTGCCAGCAATCAAGGGGGCGGGGGCTACACCTTC.

This clonotype was observed a single time. This chain joins TRBV15 and TRBJ2-5; D might be TRBD1 or TRBD2, each matching 5 bases. The CDR3 consists of 13 residues. Germline values: CDR1 LNHNV, CDR2 YYDKDF (reference sequence). V was cut by 5 bases and J by 5 bases, with 12 bases left in between. The CDR3 bases are TGTGCCACCAGCCGGGACGTTTGGGAGACCCAGTACTTC. It codes for CATSRDVWETQYF.

This clonotype was found many times. The chain employs TRBV28 and TRBJ2-3, with a weak D call TRBD2 (6 bases). V was clipped by 6 bases and J by 4 bases, with 14 bases between them. CDR1 is MDHEN, CDR2 SYDVKM, per germline. The CDR3 totals 14 residues. The CDR3 bases are TGTGCCAGCAGGGGGGGTGGCCCACCAGATACGCAGTATTTT. Residues: CASRGGGPPDTQYF.

This clonotype was seen repeatedly, ten times or more. V usage is TRBV3-1 and J usage is TRBJ2-3; 12 positions match TRBD2. This CDR3 has 20 residues. Germline values: CDR1 LGHDT, CDR2 YNNKEL (reference sequence). The V segment lost 0 bases and the J segment 1 base; nucleotides outside the gene matches: 11. Here the CDR3 reads CASSQDRGTSGPRGTDTQYF. The CDR3 coding sequence is TGTGCCAGCAGCCAAGATAGGGGGACTAGCGGGCCTCGGGGCACAGATACGCAGTATTTT.

This clonotype was recorded at least ten times. The rearrangement uses TRBV6-1 and TRBJ2-3; 8 bases fit TRBD1. CDR3 length: 15 amino acids. Germline V gives CDR1 MNHNS, CDR2 SASEGT. The junction had 5 bases not matched to a gene; V was cut back by 6 bases and J by 0 bases. The CDR3 loop reads CASRLDRASTDTQYF. The CDR3 DNA sequence: TGTGCCAGCAGACTGGACAGGGCGAGCACAGATACGCAGTATTTT.

V is TRBV9 and J is TRBJ1-2; D gene ambiguous. The germline CDR1 and CDR2 sequences are SGDLS and YYNGEE. V lost 0 bases and J 6 bases, leaving 15 bases between the germline ends. The CDR3 runs 15 residues. The chain's CDR3 is CASSVAGSDPDGYTF. Written as DNA, the CDR3 is TGTGCCAGCAGCGTAGCAGGCTCGGACCCCGATGGCTACACCTTC.

This clonotype was found a few times. V and J are TRBV12-3 or TRBV12-4 and TRBJ2-2; maybe TRBD1 (6 bases). The V and J ends lost 3 bases and 2 bases respectively, with 13 bases between them. This CDR3 has 16 residues. The CDR3 spells CASSLARDTNTGELFF. The CDR3 DNA reads as TGTGCCAGCAGTTTGGCCCGGGACACAAACACCGGGGAGCTGTTTTTT.